This entry features one TCR beta chain sequence. Its target is not known. The record originates from a study of cytomegalovirus exposure and HLA in healthy donors. Study-wide findings and caveats: Confirmation in vitro established that a few CMV-associated chains were specific for CMV antigens. Only CMV serostatus was available as immune exposure information. Segments of the TCR beta V type were, in most cases, productive about 87% or about 30% of the time in an earlier analysis.

The PCR employed 60 Vbeta primers together with 13 Jbeta primers. TCRdb's table, derived via immunoSEQ multiplex PCR, lists solely in-frame clones and lacks some. Of 95,000 to 100,000 clones in the sample, roughly 80% were seen once. The CDR3 length is 11 residues. V lost 4 bases and J 5 bases, leaving 4 bases between the germline ends. The germline V gene has CDR1 SGHRS and CDR2 YFSETQ. Material: PBMCs. This clonotype originated in a man aged 55 to 70 in good health and CMV-seropositive. The chain combines TRBV5-1 with TRBJ2-1; no firm D call. CDR3 residues: CASSPDNEQFF. As DNA, the CDR3 is TGCGCCAGCAGCCCAGACAATGAGCAGTTCTTC.